This TCR beta chain was sequenced for a study of cytomegalovirus exposure and HLA in healthy donors. General study findings and limits: Subsequent analysis found a tendency for first-cohort TCR clusters to co-occur within the 90 to 150 validation repertoires.

The CDR3 totals 16 residues. The germline CDR1 and CDR2 sequences are MDHEN and SYDVKM. V lost 3 bases, J lost 1 base, and 15 bases lay in between. Notes on this clone: Its antigen is undetermined.

Sequencing used immunoSEQ multiplex PCR; TCRdb keeps in-frame clones, though not all of them. In the table there are about 200,000 clones, roughly 91% of which are singletons. The sequence derives from a young woman in good health and CMV-seropositive. The chain has TRBV28 and TRBJ1-1, with D perhaps TRBD1 (5 bases). Source material: PBMCs. The CDR3 here is CASSFPRGGSNTEAFF. CDR3 in DNA: TGTGCCAGCAGTTTCCCCCGGGGGGGATCGAACACTGAAGCTTTCTTT.